This TCR beta chain was sequenced in a study of cytomegalovirus exposure and HLA in healthy donors. Study overall: Most donors, approximately 82% of around 400 genotyped, fell in the Caucasian-associated ancestry cluster. Study-wide findings and caveats: As a later analysis revealed, the rate of TCR association differed by HLA locus, with DRB1 most and HLA-C fewest.

Trimming at V came to 5 bases and at J to 3 bases, leaving 6 bases not matched to a gene. This CDR3 has 14 residues. The germline CDR1 and CDR2 sequences are SGHTA and FQGNSA. Though probably carrying unrecorded immune exposures, donors were nominally healthy at sampling. Concerning this clone: Its antigen is not known.

13 Jbeta primers and 60 Vbeta primers were used for the PCR. Profiled with immunoSEQ multiplex PCR; TCRdb holds only in-frame clones, not every one. The sample gives about 110,000 clones, more than 70% of which show up once; roughly 2.5% is in the top ten. Sequenced: PBMCs. The sequence came from a man aged 40-49 years in good health and CMV-seronegative. V and J are TRBV7-2 and TRBJ2-7; 8 bases align to TRBD2. CDR3 amino acids: CASSGSGASYEQYF. The CDR3, as DNA: TGTGCCAGCAGCGGTAGCGGGGCCAGCTACGAGCAGTACTTC.